The T cell receptor (beta chain) described here comes from a study of cytomegalovirus exposure and HLA in healthy donors. J was trimmed by 6 bases and V by 1 base; bases with no gene match: 6. Germline V gene lookup returns CDR1 SGHVS and CDR2 FNYEAQ. The length of the CDR3 is 14 residues. PCR used 60 Vbeta primers and 13 Jbeta primers. Profiling relied on immunoSEQ multiplex PCR, and the TCRdb table lists in-frame clones only, not all of them. This sample has about 72,000 clones, with roughly 78% found just once. The chain joins TRBV7-6 to TRBJ2-7, with 7 bases fitting TRBD2. This TCR came from a man aged 18 to 29 in good health and CMV-seronegative. Sequencing was performed on PBMCs. The CDR3 reads CASSLGEGLGEQYF. The CDR3 DNA sequence: TGTGCCAGCAGCTTAGGGGAGGGTTTGGGCGAGCAGTACTTC. Looking up the rest from reference TRBV7-6 and TRBJ2-7 gives the full variable domain: GAGVSQSPRYKVTKRGQDVALRCDPISGHVSLYWYRQALGQGPEFLTYFNYEAQQDKSGLPNDRFSAERPEGSISTLTIQRTEQRDSAMYRCASSLGEGLGEQYFGPGTRLTVT.